Below, 31 T cell receptor beta chains from the same sample are listed, as sequenced in a study of cytomegalovirus exposure and HLA in healthy donors. The primer mix had 60 Vbeta and 13 Jbeta primers. The protocol was immunoSEQ multiplex PCR, while the TCRdb copy is restricted to in-frame clones and leaves out a portion. The repertoire holds about 200,000 clones, 86% seen once, with more than 0.25% in the top ten. Sequencing input: PBMCs. These receptors originate from a woman aged 25 to 39 in good health and CMV-seronegative.

This clone was seen just once. The chain recombines TRBV5-1 with TRBJ2-7; 7 bases are a match to TRBD2. With V trimmed by 0 bases and J by 0 bases, 6 bases remained unmatched. Looked up from germline, CDR1 is SGHRS and CDR2 is YFSETQ. The CDR3 runs to 16 residues. CDR3 nucleotide sequence: TGCGCCAGCAGCTTGGTCGGGGGAGGGCCCTCCTACGAGCAGTACTTC. Translating it yields CASSLVGGGPSYEQYF.

The V call is TRBV6-5, the J call TRBJ2-7; 8 bases fit TRBD1. The V and J ends lost 5 bases and 6 bases, in that order; junction bases with no gene match: 9. The CDR3 covers 14 residues. In germline, CDR1 is MNHEY, CDR2 SVGAGI. CDR3 nucleotide sequence: TGTGCCAGCAGTCGGGACAGGACCGGCGGCGAGCAGTACTTC. Protein sequence: CASSRDRTGGEQYF.

As to this clone: One end of the junction is discordant with germline, which a read error may explain. V usage is TRBV10-3 and J usage is TRBJ1-5, with no clear D. There are 12 residues in the CDR3. Germline V gene data show CDR1 as ENHRY and CDR2 as SYGVKD. In DNA, the CDR3 is TGTGCCATCAGGGATGACAATCAGCCCCAGAATTTT. It codes for CAIRDDNQPQNF.

This chain uses TRBV6-1 with TRBJ2-5; TRBD2 agrees at 8 bases. The CDR3 contains 13 residues. Losses at the gene ends were 8 bases for V and 3 bases for J; bases not matched to a gene: 5. The V gene's germline CDR1 is MNHNS and CDR2 SASEGT. The CDR3 is CASRRGGKETQYF. The CDR3 DNA is TGTGCCAGCCGTCGGGGGGGAAAAGAGACCCAGTACTTC.

This clone has more than one count but fewer than ten. V and J are TRBV6-1 and TRBJ2-7, with a weak D call TRBD2 (5 bases). The CDR3 has 13 residues. V lost 10 bases and J lost 6, with 19 bases in between. The germline V gene has CDR1 MNHNS and CDR2 SASEGT. The CDR3 spells CATKREISGEQYF. The CDR3 DNA sequence: TGTGCCACCAAAAGGGAGATTAGTGGCGAGCAGTACTTC.

This sequence joins TRBV7-3 and TRBJ1-4, with 10 bases matching TRBD1. The germline gives CDR1 SGHTA, CDR2 FQGTGA. V was clipped by 3 bases and J by 0 bases; unmatched bases: 13. The length of the CDR3 is 20 residues. CDR3 in amino acids: CASSFCPSRTGGPTNEKLFF. CDR3 nucleotide sequence: TGTGCCAGCAGCTTCTGCCCCTCTCGGACAGGGGGACCAACTAATGAAAAACTGTTTTTT. The full variable domain, in which reference TRBV7-3 and TRBJ1-4 provide the parts outside the CDR3, is GAGVSQTPSNKVTEKGKYVELRCDPISGHTALYWYRQSLGQGPEFLIYFQGTGAADDSGLPNDRFFAVRPEGSVSTLKIQRTERGDSAVYLCASSFCPSRTGGPTNEKLFFGSGTQLSVL.

The V call is TRBV5-6, the J call TRBJ2-3; D gene uncertain. V was trimmed by 0 bases and J by 2 bases, leaving 10 bases between them. The length of the CDR3 is 15 residues. Germline V gives CDR1 SGHDT, CDR2 YYEEEE. The CDR3 DNA reads TGTGCCAGCAGCTTGGGTGGGCGTGACACAGATACGCAGTATTTT. Encoded protein: CASSLGGRDTDTQYF. Full variable domain (outside the CDR3, taken from reference TRBV5-6 and TRBJ2-3): DAGVTQSPTHLIKTRGQQVTLRCSPKSGHDTVSWYQQALGQGPQFIFQYYEEEERQRGNFPDRFSGHQFPNYSSELNVNALLLGDSALYLCASSLGGRDTDTQYFGPGTRLTVL.

The rearrangement uses TRBV5-4 and TRBJ2-5, with 8 bases that match TRBD2. This CDR3 spans 15 amino acids. Trimming cost V 2 bases and J 5 bases; bases outside gene matches: 8. From germline, CDR1 is SGHNT and CDR2 YYREEE (reference sequence). CDR3 protein: CASSFGGGPPETQYF. DNA of the CDR3: TGTGCCAGCAGCTTTGGCGGGGGGCCCCCGGAGACCCAGTACTTC.

The CDR3 here is CASSLGTASTDTQYF. CDR3 coding DNA: TGTGCCAGCAGCCTGGGGACAGCTAGCACAGATACGCAGTATTTT. The V and J genes are TRBV11-3 and TRBJ2-3; 7 nucleotides match TRBD1. J lost 0 bases, V lost 5 bases, and 5 bases had no gene match. CDR1 and CDR2 (germline): SGHNT, YENEEA. This CDR3 contains 15 residues.

V and J are TRBV28 and TRBJ1-2; the match to TRBD1 covers 7 bases. This CDR3 spans 13 amino acids. The germline CDR1 and CDR2 sequences are MDHEN and SYDVKM. The J segment lost 4 bases and the V segment lost 6 bases, leaving 5 bases of the junction unmatched. The CDR3 sequence: CASSRGQIYGYTF. Here the CDR3 DNA reads TGTGCCAGCAGCCGGGGACAGATCTATGGCTACACCTTC.

CDR3 sequence (DNA): TGTGCCACCCTAGCGGATCCCGGCCGGGCAGATACGCAGTATTTT. Translating gives CATLADPGRADTQYF. The chain links TRBV15 to TRBJ2-3, with 7 bases that match TRBD2. After removal of 8 bases from V and 4 bases from J, the junction contained 12 bases not matched to a gene. This CDR3 is 15 amino acids long. CDR1 and CDR2 from the germline V gene are LNHNV and YYDKDF (reference sequence).

This clone has a single count. CDR3 DNA: TGTGCCAGCAGCTCACTGGGAGCGGGGGGTCCCTACGAGCAGTACTTC. Translated: CASSSLGAGGPYEQYF. The V call is TRBV11-1, the J call TRBJ2-7; the match to TRBD2 covers 9 bases. Per germline, CDR1 SGHAT and CDR2 FQDESV (reference sequence). V trimming: 4 bases; J trimming: 2 bases; junction bases outside the gene matches: 9. The CDR3 has 16 residues.

The rearrangement links TRBV2 to TRBJ2-3, with 11 bases identical to TRBD2. The length of the CDR3 is 14 residues. V gave up 8 bases and J gave up 5 bases; unmatched junction bases: 6. In germline, CDR1 is SNHLY, CDR2 FYNNEI. In DNA form, the CDR3 reads TGTGCCAGCGGAACTAGCGGGAGAGGAGATACGCAGTATTTT. It translates to CASGTSGRGDTQYF.

This clone has only one observation. This rearrangement joins TRBV4-2 to TRBJ1-3, with 7 bases identical to TRBD1. Germline assignment: CDR1 LGHNA and CDR2 YNFKEQ. CDR3 length equals 15 residues. Unmatched junction bases numbered 2, after V lost 3 bases and J lost 0 bases. The CDR3 is CASSQDRPSGNTIYF. The DNA of the CDR3 is TGTGCCAGCAGCCAGGACAGGCCCTCTGGAAACACCATATATTTT.

The V call is TRBV7-3, the J call TRBJ2-3; D might be TRBD2 (5 bases). Germline lookup yields CDR1 SGHTA and CDR2 FQGTGA. This CDR3 is 14 amino acids long. Deletions cut 5 bases from V and 3 bases from J, with 12 bases between. CDR3 nucleotides: TGTGCCAGCAGCCAAGGGCGGGCTACAGATACGCAGTATTTT. Protein: CASSQGRATDTQYF.

The genes are TRBV27 and TRBJ1-4; D call uncertain. This CDR3 is 14 amino acids long. V was clipped by 3 bases and J by 8 bases, with 13 bases between them. In germline, CDR1 is MNHEY, CDR2 SMNVEV (reference sequence). CDR3 protein: CASSLPRTGEKLFF. CDR3 DNA: TGTGCCAGCAGTTTGCCTCGGACGGGAGAAAAACTGTTTTTT.

The chain is built from TRBV5-4 and TRBJ2-1; 11 bases match TRBD2. CDR1 SGHNT and CDR2 YYREEE come from the germline V gene (reference sequence). The CDR3 covers 15 residues. Trimming at V came to 4 bases and at J to 4 bases, leaving 4 bases not matched to a gene. The chain's CDR3 is CASSPGTSGYNEQFF. DNA of the CDR3: TGTGCCAGCAGCCCCGGGACTAGCGGTTACAATGAGCAGTTCTTC. Variable domain in full (rest from reference TRBV5-4 and TRBJ2-1): ETGVTQSPTHLIKTRGQQVTLRCSSQSGHNTVSWYQQALGQGPQFIFQYYREEENGRGNFPPRFSGLQFPNYSSELNVNALELDDSALYLCASSPGTSGYNEQFFGPGTRLTVL.

The CDR3 DNA is TGTGCCAGCAGTGAAGGGCTTCTTTACGAGCAGTACTTC. Encoded protein: CASSEGLLYEQYF. The V gene is TRBV2, the J gene TRBJ2-7; no definite D call. The V gene lost 1 base and the J gene lost 4 bases, with 8 bases spanning the gap. This CDR3 has 13 residues. The germline V gene has CDR1 SNHLY and CDR2 FYNNEI.

The gene calls are TRBV14 and TRBJ2-7; TRBD2 agrees at 9 bases. This CDR3 has 15 residues. The V and J ends lost 1 base and 3 bases, in that order; junction bases with no gene match: 4. Germline V gene data show CDR1 as SGHDN and CDR2 as FVKESK. DNA of the CDR3: TGTGCCAGCAGCCAAGGGACTAGCGATATCTACGAGCAGTACTTC. It encodes CASSQGTSDIYEQYF.

The chain recombines TRBV4-1 with TRBJ2-5, with 10 bases lining up with TRBD2. V trimming: 1 base; J trimming: 5 bases; junction bases outside the gene matches: 4. The CDR3 runs to 15 residues. Germline V lookup: CDR1 MGHRA, CDR2 YSYEKL. The CDR3 is CASSQAPGLAETQYF. In DNA, the CDR3 is TGCGCCAGCAGCCAAGCTCCGGGACTAGCGGAGACCCAGTACTTC.

The chain links TRBV7-9 to TRBJ2-5; a possible D gene is TRBD1 (5 bases). Germline lookup yields CDR1 SEHNR and CDR2 FQNEAQ (reference sequence). The CDR3 has 15 amino acids. Between the trimmed V and J ends, which lost 5 bases and 7 bases, there was a span of 20 bases. CDR3 nucleotide sequence: TGTGCCAGCAGCCCAGTGGGGCCGTCCGATTTGACCCAGTACTTC. Translated: CASSPVGPSDLTQYF.

This chain links TRBV7-9 with TRBJ1-1; 7 bases line up with TRBD1. With V trimmed by 1 base and J by 5 bases, 4 bases remained unmatched. Germline loops: CDR1 SEHNR, CDR2 FQNEAQ (reference sequence). The CDR3 is 14 amino acids. CDR3 nucleotide sequence: TGTGCCAGCAGCTTAGGTCCAGGGGGAACTGAAGCTTTCTTT. Its translation is CASSLGPGGTEAFF.

The gene calls are TRBV11-2 and TRBJ2-7; 9 bases map to TRBD1. V dropped 5 bases and J dropped 6; count of bases not matched to a gene: 8. The CDR3 length is 14 residues. CDR1 and CDR2 from the germline V gene are SGHAT and FQNNGV. In DNA, the CDR3 is TGTGCCAGCAGCCCTAGCTGGGACAGGGTCGAGCAGTACTTC. This gives the protein CASSPSWDRVEQYF.

This clone is a singleton in its sample. This chain links TRBV7-8 with TRBJ1-4; 10 bases fit TRBD1. The junction had 3 bases not matched to a gene; V was cut back by 5 bases and J by 0 bases. The CDR3 is 16 residues long. Germline CDR1 SGHVS, CDR2 FQNEAQ. CDR3 nucleotide sequence: TGTGCCAGCAGCCCCGGACAGGGGGCAACTAATGAAAAACTGTTTTTT. Amino acids: CASSPGQGATNEKLFF.

This clone was seen only a few times. V gene TRBV5-1 combines with J gene TRBJ2-5; the D is unclear. This CDR3 region has 14 residues. Trimming took off 0 bases at V and 10 bases at J, with 16 bases between the two ends. The germline V gene encodes CDR1 SGHRS and CDR2 YFSETQ. CDR3 in amino acids: CASSLGGPQVDQYF. In nucleotides, the CDR3 is TGCGCCAGCAGCTTGGGCGGCCCCCAAGTCGACCAGTACTTC.

This sequence joins TRBV27 and TRBJ2-2; weak D call: TRBD2 (5 bases). From germline, CDR1 is MNHEY and CDR2 SMNVEV (reference sequence). The CDR3 extends over 16 amino acids. The V gene lost 6 bases and the J gene lost 1 base, with 15 bases spanning the gap. CDR3 sequence (DNA): TGTGCCAGCAGGGGTCTAGCCACCTTGAACACCGGGGAGCTGTTTTTT. The encoded protein is CASRGLATLNTGELFF.

The J gene is TRBJ2-1, the V gene TRBV9; 9 bases line up with TRBD1. Germline-derived CDR1 and CDR2 are SGDLS and YYNGEE. V lost 4 bases, J lost 6 bases, and 8 bases stayed unmatched. The CDR3 runs 15 residues. In DNA, the CDR3 is TGTGCCAGCAGCCCGGGACAGGGTCGTTCCAATGAGCAGTTCTTC. Translation: CASSPGQGRSNEQFF.

The chain links TRBV19 to TRBJ2-2; D ambiguous. Looked up from germline, CDR1 is LNHDA and CDR2 is SQIVND (reference sequence). The CDR3 is made up of 16 amino acids. V was shortened by 3 bases and J by 1 base, with 12 bases between the two germline ends. The CDR3 reads CASSILFRKNTGELFF. CDR3 DNA: TGTGCCAGTAGTATCTTATTCAGGAAGAACACCGGGGAGCTGTTTTTT.

The chain links TRBV29-1 to TRBJ2-1, with 9 bases lining up with TRBD1. The V gene end was trimmed by 5 bases and the J gene end by 9 bases; junction bases not matched to a gene: 11. Germline V gene sequence: CDR1 SQVTM, CDR2 ANQGSEA. The CDR3 consists of 14 residues. The CDR3 is CSVRSGTGTGEQFF. The CDR3, as DNA: TGCAGCGTTCGATCAGGGACAGGGACTGGTGAGCAGTTCTTC.

The rearrangement joins TRBV11-3 to TRBJ2-3, with 7 bases lining up with TRBD2. CDR1 and CDR2 (germline): SGHNT, YENEEA. The CDR3 is 14 residues long. The V and J ends lost 3 bases and 6 bases, in that order; junction bases with no gene match: 6. The CDR3 protein is CASSLTGAGDTQYF. The CDR3 DNA is TGTGCCAGCAGCTTGACGGGAGCGGGGGATACGCAGTATTTT.

The chain has TRBV18 and TRBJ2-7; 11 bases align to TRBD2. The J segment lost 0 bases and the V segment lost 3 bases, leaving 7 bases of the junction unmatched. Germline-derived CDR1 and CDR2 are KGHSH and LQKENI. This CDR3 comprises 17 residues. The CDR3 protein is CASSPDLGTSGSYEQYF. Written as DNA, the CDR3 is TGTGCCAGCTCACCCGACCTTGGGACTAGCGGCTCCTACGAGCAGTACTTC.